What follows are 5 T cell receptor beta chains derived from one specimen sequenced in a study of blood T cell repertoires in COVID-19. Repertoires were generated with immunoSEQ multiplex PCR, while TCRdb's copy carries only in-frame clones and drops some. The sample lists around 340,000 clones, approximately 91% occurring once. The sequencing sample was made of PBMCs or T cells enriched from blood (not recorded which). All receptors derive from a woman between 25 and 40 years old who had been exposed to COVID-19.

The V call is TRBV11-3, the J call TRBJ2-3, with 13 positions matching TRBD2. The CDR3 length is 17 residues. In germline, CDR1 is SGHNT, CDR2 YENEEA. V trimming: 0 bases; J trimming: 2 bases; junction bases outside the gene matches: 2. The CDR3 bases are TGTGCCAGCAGCTTAGAGGGACTAGCGGGACCCACAGATACGCAGTATTTT. It is translated as CASSLEGLAGPTDTQYF.

The chain joins TRBV6-9 to TRBJ1-4; D is unresolved. The CDR3 covers 9 residues. V dropped 11 bases and J dropped 10 bases, with 8 bases sitting between them. CDR1 and CDR2 (germline): MNHGY, SVAAGI. The CDR3 reads CAGGGKLFF. The CDR3 DNA reads as TGTGCCGGAGGAGGAAAACTGTTTTTT.

CDR3 loop: CAWNYRVGTEAFF. The CDR3 region has the DNA TGTGCCTGGAACTACAGGGTCGGCACTGAAGCTTTCTTT. The chain is built from TRBV30 and TRBJ1-1; tentative D call: TRBD1 (6 bases). The V end was cut by 4 bases, the J end by 4 bases, with 13 bases between. Germline values: CDR1 GTSNPN, CDR2 SVGIG (reference sequence). CDR3 length: 13 amino acids.

This chain's CDR3 is CASSSPRQRYEQYF. DNA of the CDR3: TGTGCCAGCAGTTCCCCCCGACAGCGCTACGAGCAGTACTTC. The genes are TRBV6-5 and TRBJ2-7, with D possibly matching TRBD1 (5 bases). V lost 4 bases and J 3 bases, leaving 13 bases between the germline ends. The CDR3 runs 14 residues. The V gene's germline CDR1 is MNHEY and CDR2 SVGAGI.

The rearrangement joins TRBV2 to TRBJ1-5; TRBD1 matches 7 bases. The CDR3 contains 14 residues. Germline V gene lookup returns CDR1 SNHLY and CDR2 FYNNEI. Trimming removed 6 bases from V and 3 bases from J; junction bases left unmatched: 5. CDR3 nucleotide sequence: TGTGCCAGCAGGCACACAGGGGCCAATCAGCCCCAGCATTTT. It encodes CASRHTGANQPQHF. Full variable domain (missing parts from reference TRBV2 and TRBJ1-5): EPEVTQTPSHQVTQMGQEVILRCVPISNHLYFYWYRQILGQKVEFLVSFYNNEISEKSEIFDDQFSVERPDGSNFTLKIRSTKLEDSAMYFCASRHTGANQPQHFGDGTRLSIL.